This T cell receptor (beta chain) comes out of a study of molecular identifiers for immune sequencing clone quantification. Germline V gene data show CDR1 as SGHDN and CDR2 as FVKESK. This CDR3 is built from 23 residues. TCRdb called the PCR reads again in MiXCR, with one record for every CDR3 protein. The data contain under 800,000 distinct CDR3 sequences, 25% of them seen just once; the ten biggest clones take up about 0.84%. Whole-study findings and limits: Clones exceeding 20 RNA copies carried over 99% of effector molecules but under 1% of naive-cell molecules.

As concerns this clonotype: Its antigen is undetermined. A junction boundary mismatches the germline segment, possibly from a read error.

From around 18,000 to 910,000 sorted cells, naive CD8 libraries were generated with 10%, 30% or 50% RNA. Based on a CD8+CD4-CCR7+CD45RA+ profile, naive CD8 T cells were sorted. The gene calls are TRBV14 and TRBJ1-2, with 9 bases matching TRBD1. The sample was naive CD8+ T cells from blood, with Jurkat cell RNA spiked in. Described subset: FACS-sorted CD8+CD4-CCR7+CD45RA+ naive T cells. The TCR was taken from a human donor in good health. Some libraries in this study had Jurkat cell RNA spiked in. The CDR3 region has the DNA TGTGCCAGCAGCCAAGATTATAACAGGGGGCGCAGCATTTTGGGAGAAGTTTACTATGCCTACACCTTC. This sequence encodes CASSQDYNRGRSILGEVYYAYTF.